The clone carrying this T cell receptor (beta chain) came up once. The target antigen is unknown. TCRdb's table, derived via immunoSEQ multiplex PCR, lists solely in-frame clones and lacks some. The table has more than 350,000 clones, roughly 90% seen once. The entry originates in a study of Ad26.COV2.S vaccination and SARS-CoV-2 variants. The treatment: about 20 received Ad26.COV2.S at low or high dose, single or two shots; several received placebo; per-sample allocation not given. It was on day 63 after the first vaccine or placebo injection that samples were taken. In Boston, the donor was an adult between 18-55 years of age. As its vector, the vaccine had Ad26, which expressed Wuhan-strain SARS-CoV-2 spike. Findings and caveats of the study: Total T cell responses, in the TCR breadth and depth analyses, may have been underestimated.

V was cut by 1 base and J by 8 bases, with 8 bases left in between. The CDR3 extends over 13 amino acids. The rearrangement links TRBV12-3 or TRBV12-4 to TRBJ1-4, with no clear D. The source was peripheral blood, collected in a trial of Ad26.COV2.S vaccine versus placebo. This TCR derives from a person between 18 and 65 years old who received the Ad26.COV2.S COVID-19 vaccine or a placebo. CDR3 residues: CASSLGFREKLFF. In DNA, the CDR3 is TGTGCCAGCAGTTTAGGGTTTAGGGAAAAACTGTTTTTT.